These T cell receptor beta chains were read from a single sample in a study of beta chain features in type 1 diabetes. Profiled with immunoSEQ multiplex PCR; TCRdb holds only in-frame clones, not every one. The profile shows approximately 600,000 clones, roughly 12% of them singletons. Sequences were obtained from naive CD4+ T cells from blood. The receptors here all came from a man aged 25-45 years with type 1 diabetes. CDR3s include the opening cysteine and the closing phenylalanine or tryptophan.

V: TRBV9
CDR3: CASSSQGQGSSPLHF

V: TRBV29-1
CDR3: CSATRQGSTDTQYF

V: TRBV6-1
CDR3: CASSADSNQPQHF

V: TRBV7-9
CDR3: CASSPSVLLSGNTIYF

V: TRBV5-6
CDR3: CASSLVGVSYTF

V: TRBV9
CDR3: CASSVDPGGNTGELFF

V: TRBV4-3
CDR3: CASSQELLAGANTGELFF

V: TRBV19
CDR3: CASSIRIYTEAFF

V: TRBV7-6
CDR3: CASSLAFNEQFF

V: TRBV9
CDR3: CASSPRDRPTDTQYF

V: TRBV2
CDR3: CASSGGRPDYGYTF

V: TRBV5-4
CDR3: CASSLQPRGVAGELFF

V: TRBV18
CDR3: CASSPISGTGFNEQFF

V: TRBV29-1
CDR3: CSACSVGGTEAFF

V: TRBV5-1
CDR3: CASSLASTGPPYEQYF

V: TRBV28
CDR3: CATPPGQGDEQYF

V: TRBV9
CDR3: CASSAPGTHHYNEQFF

V: TRBV28
CDR3: CASSSGGSGGRTGELFF

V: TRBV7-6
CDR3: CASSLRNRGGVTQYF

V: TRBV4-2
CDR3: CASSQEGAGGDFGTDTQYF

V: TRBV7-2
CDR3: CASSFDSSYNEQFF

V: TRBV2
CDR3: CASYSGEQYF